A single sample is the source of the 5 T cell receptor beta chains below, sequenced in a study of T-cell memory formation after mild COVID-19. TCRdb re-called the 5' RACE reads with MiXCR, one entry per CDR3 protein. The sample yields about 560,000 distinct CDR3 sequences, 15% to 20% seen once. Specimen: PBMCs or a T cell subset sorted from them (not recorded which). These receptors all stem from an adult woman who had mild COVID-19 (a few samples of this study predate the infection). Cell type and time point are not known.

In nucleotides, the CDR3 is TGTGCCAGCAGCCAAGGGGATTTTATGTCAAACAGGAACACTGAAGCTTTCTTT. It translates to CASSQGDFMSNRNTEAFF. This chain uses TRBV4-2 with TRBJ1-1; D gene uncertain. CDR3 length: 18 residues. Trimming took off 1 base at V and 1 base at J, with 19 bases between the two ends. Germline loops: CDR1 LGHNA, CDR2 YNFKEQ.

This clonotype was seen a handful of times. This rearrangement joins TRBV7-2 to TRBJ2-2; 8 nucleotides agree with TRBD2. CDR1 and CDR2 (germline): SGHTA, FQGNSA. CDR3 length: 16 residues. V shed 5 bases, J shed 5 bases, and the junction held 10 bases outside the gene matches. The CDR3 here is CASSPRGTSPTGELFF. The CDR3 nucleotides read TGTGCCAGCAGCCCTCGCGGGACTAGTCCAACCGGGGAGCTGTTTTTT. The entire variable domain, with the rest obtained from reference TRBV7-2 and TRBJ2-2, is as follows: GAGVSQSPSNKVTEKGKDVELRCDPISGHTALYWYRQSLGQGLEFLIYFQGNSAPDKSGLPSDRFSAERTGGSVSTLTIQRTQQEDSAVYLCASSPRGTSPTGELFFGEGSRLTVL.

The chain has TRBV20-1 and TRBJ1-1; D is uncertain. Trimming took 1 base from V and 3 from J, leaving 9 bases between them. Germline values: CDR1 DFQATT, CDR2 SNEGSKA (reference sequence). The CDR3 length is 13 residues. The CDR3 loop is CSARALSDTEAFF. The CDR3 DNA reads TGCAGTGCTAGAGCCCTTTCGGACACTGAAGCTTTCTTT.

V usage is TRBV5-1 and J usage is TRBJ2-1, with 7 nucleotides matching TRBD2. The CDR3 covers 13 residues. CDR1 and CDR2 from the germline V gene are SGHRS and YFSETQ. V shed 1 base, J shed 8 bases, and the junction held 3 bases outside the gene matches. The CDR3 DNA reads TGCGCCAGCAGCTTGAGACTAGCTTATGAGCAGTTCTTC. It encodes CASSLRLAYEQFF.

There are a few counts of this clonotype. The V call is TRBV12-3 or TRBV12-4, the J call TRBJ2-1; 9 bases align to TRBD2. Losses at the gene ends were 6 bases for V and 3 bases for J; bases not matched to a gene: 6. The CDR3 spans 15 residues. CDR3 coding DNA: TGTGCCAGCAGCTTGACTAGCGGACACTACAATGAGCAGTTCTTC. Its translation is CASSLTSGHYNEQFF.